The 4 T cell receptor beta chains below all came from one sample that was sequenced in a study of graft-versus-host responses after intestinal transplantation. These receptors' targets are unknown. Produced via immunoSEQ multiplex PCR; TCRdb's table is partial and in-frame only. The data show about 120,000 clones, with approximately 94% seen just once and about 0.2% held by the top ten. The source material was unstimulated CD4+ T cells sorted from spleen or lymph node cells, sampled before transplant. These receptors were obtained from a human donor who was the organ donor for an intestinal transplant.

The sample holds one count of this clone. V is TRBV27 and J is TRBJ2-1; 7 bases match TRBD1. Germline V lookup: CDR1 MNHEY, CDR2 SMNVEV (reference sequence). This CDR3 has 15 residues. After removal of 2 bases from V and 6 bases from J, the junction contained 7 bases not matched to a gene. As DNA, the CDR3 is TGTGCCAGCAGTTTACGGGGACAGTCCCCCAATGAGCAGTTCTTC. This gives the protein CASSLRGQSPNEQFF.

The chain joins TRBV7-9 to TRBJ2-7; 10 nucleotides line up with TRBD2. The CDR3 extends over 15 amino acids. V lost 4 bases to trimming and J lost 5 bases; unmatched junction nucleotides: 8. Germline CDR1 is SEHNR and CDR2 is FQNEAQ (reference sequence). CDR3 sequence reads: CASSSASGSSHEQYF. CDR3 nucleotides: TGTGCCAGCAGCTCTGCTAGCGGGAGTTCCCACGAGCAGTACTTC.

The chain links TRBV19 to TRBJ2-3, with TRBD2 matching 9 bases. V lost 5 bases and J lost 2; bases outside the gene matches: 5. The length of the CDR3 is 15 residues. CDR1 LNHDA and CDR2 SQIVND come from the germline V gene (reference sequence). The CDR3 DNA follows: TGTGCCAGTAGTCGGCGGGAGGGCCTCACAGATACGCAGTATTTT. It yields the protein CASSRREGLTDTQYF. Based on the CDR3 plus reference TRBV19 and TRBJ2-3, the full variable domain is DGGITQSPKYLFRKEGQNVTLSCEQNLNHDAMYWYRQDPGQGLRLIYYSQIVNDFQKGDIAEGYSVSREKKESFPLTVTSAQKNPTAFYLCASSRREGLTDTQYFGPGTRLTVL.

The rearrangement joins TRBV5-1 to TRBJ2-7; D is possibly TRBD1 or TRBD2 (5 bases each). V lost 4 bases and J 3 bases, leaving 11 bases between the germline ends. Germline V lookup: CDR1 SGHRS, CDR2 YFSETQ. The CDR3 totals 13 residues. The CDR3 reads CASSPMGDYEQYF. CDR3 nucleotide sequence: TGCGCCAGCAGCCCGATGGGGGACTACGAGCAGTACTTC.